A single sample is the source of the 8 T cell receptor beta chains below, sequenced in a study of T cells in Graves' hyperthyroidism and ophthalmopathy. Amplification of TCR beta CDR3 regions was performed using RNA transcripts as template. The TCR CDR3 first-round RT-PCR relied on the HTBI primer set. TCRdb re-derived calls from the multiplex PCR reads in MiXCR, one entry per CDR3 protein. The data hold hundreds of thousands of distinct CDR3 sequences, with under 20% observed a single time. Specimen: blood. Every receptor here comes from a woman aged 45-65 years with Graves' hyperthyroidism that later progressed to Graves' ophthalmopathy.

This clonotype showed up just a few times. The chain is built from TRBV6-1 and TRBJ1-1; tentative D call: TRBD1 (5 bases). The CDR3 is 14 amino acids. V lost 5 bases to trimming and J lost 5 bases, with 15 bases between them. Germline-derived CDR1 and CDR2 are MNHNS and SASEGT. CDR3 loop: CASSYGGEWTEAFF. DNA for the CDR3: TGTGCCAGCAGTTACGGGGGGGAGTGGACTGAAGCTTTCTTT.

This clonotype has at least ten counts. The V call is TRBV11-2, the J call TRBJ2-3, with D perhaps TRBD1 or TRBD2 (5 bases each). The CDR3 consists of 13 residues. Germline values: CDR1 SGHAT, CDR2 FQNNGV. V shed 8 bases and J shed 2 bases, with 11 bases lying between them. CDR3 sequence reads: CASPGRSTDTQYF. The CDR3 bases are TGTGCCAGCCCGGGACGGTCCACAGATACGCAGTATTTT. The variable domain in full, completed from reference TRBV11-2 and TRBJ2-3, reads EAGVAQSPRYKIIEKRQSVAFWCNPISGHATLYWYQQILGQGPKLLIQFQNNGVVDDSQLPKDRFSAERLKGVDSTLKIQPAKLEDSAVYLCASPGRSTDTQYFGPGTRLTVL.

The rearrangement uses TRBV27 and TRBJ2-5, with 11 bases lining up with TRBD2. Germline V gives CDR1 MNHEY, CDR2 SMNVEV (reference sequence). The trim removed 10 bases at V and 3 bases at J, leaving 4 bases unmatched. This CDR3 has 13 residues. CDR3 DNA: TGTGCCACCCATAGCGGGGGGGAAGAGACCCAGTACTTC. It yields the protein CATHSGGEETQYF.

The chain carries TRBV12-3 or TRBV12-4 and TRBJ1-2; 7 nucleotides align to TRBD1. After removal of 4 bases from V and 5 bases from J, the junction contained 13 bases not matched to a gene. This CDR3 region has 16 residues. CDR3 nucleotides: TGTGCCAGCAGTTACTACAGAAACCCAGGGGGTTATGGCTACACCTTC. Translated: CASSYYRNPGGYGYTF.

This clonotype was counted only a few times. The chain employs TRBV12-3 or TRBV12-4 and TRBJ1-5; D remains unclear. Trimming left V 5 bases short and J 15 bases short, with 26 bases between. This CDR3 spans 15 amino acids. CDR3 in amino acids: CASSQQRVEAGGSHF. CDR3 DNA sequence: TGTGCCAGCAGTCAACAGCGTGTTGAGGCAGGCGGGTCGCATTTT.

The chain joins TRBV7-3 to TRBJ2-1, with a weak D call TRBD1 (6 bases). Germline V gives CDR1 SGHTA, CDR2 FQGTGA. This CDR3 contains 14 residues. V was clipped by 5 bases and J by 4 bases, with 12 bases between them. CDR3 nucleotides: TGTGCCAGCAGCGGCCGGACAGCGTACAATGAGCAGTTCTTC. Translation: CASSGRTAYNEQFF. The whole variable domain, filled in from reference TRBV7-3 and TRBJ2-1, reads GAGVSQTPSNKVTEKGKYVELRCDPISGHTALYWYRQSLGQGPEFLIYFQGTGAADDSGLPNDRFFAVRPEGSVSTLKIQRTERGDSAVYLCASSGRTAYNEQFFGPGTRLTVL.

CDR3: CASNTGTGGDGYTF. CDR3 DNA sequence: TGTGCCAGCAATACGGGGACAGGGGGTGATGGCTACACCTTC. This chain joins TRBV2 and TRBJ1-2; TRBD1 aligns across 11 bases. V gave up 7 bases and J gave up 6 bases; unmatched junction bases: 7. CDR3 length: 14 residues. Germline V gives CDR1 SNHLY, CDR2 FYNNEI. Full variable domain (remainder filled in from reference TRBV2 and TRBJ1-2): EPEVTQTPSHQVTQMGQEVILRCVPISNHLYFYWYRQILGQKVEFLVSFYNNEISEKSEIFDDQFSVERPDGSNFTLKIRSTKLEDSAMYFCASNTGTGGDGYTFGSGTRLTVV.

This clonotype was recorded many times. The chain is built from TRBV12-3 or TRBV12-4 and TRBJ2-3; possible D gene TRBD1, 5 bases. V dropped 6 bases and J dropped 2 bases, with 12 bases sitting between them. CDR3 length: 14 residues. The CDR3 DNA reads TGTGCCAGCAGCTCACGACAGAACACAGATACGCAGTATTTT. Translated, it gives CASSSRQNTDTQYF.